These 15 T cell receptor beta chains came from one sample sequenced in a study of CD8+CD57+ T cells in acquired aplastic anemia (dated by TCRdb to 2016 to 2019). Flow cytometry had shown CD8+CD57+ cell expansion in the patients selected for sequencing. The instrument given in TCRdb is Illumina HiSeq 2000. Genomic DNA served as template for TCR beta VDJ combination and CDR3 sequence profiling. TCRdb reworked the public reads: Q25 trimming with fastp, MiXCR clone assembly, productive beta chains retained. Rows with a matching CDR3 protein are joined into one entry that keeps the most common DNA and genes. This sample holds nearly 60,000 distinct CDR3 sequences; roughly three fifths were observed only once. 15% to 20% of the sample lies in the top ten. The sequenced sample was sorted CD4+, CD8+, or CD8+CD57+ T cells (not recorded which) from PBMCs. Receptors originate from a human donor with aplastic anemia.

V usage is TRBV9 and J usage is TRBJ2-6; D not certain. V was shortened by 0 bases and J by 0 bases, with 7 bases between the two germline ends. Germline V lookup: CDR1 SGDLS, CDR2 YYNGEE. The CDR3 spans 16 residues. CDR3 sequence: CASSVVGDSGANVLTF. CDR3 DNA sequence: TGTGCCAGCAGCGTAGTTGGAGACTCTGGGGCCAACGTCCTGACTTTC.

In this sample, this clonotype turned up once. This chain links TRBV24-1 with TRBJ1-2; 10 bases match TRBD1. This CDR3 contains 15 residues. V lost 7 bases, J lost 8 bases, and 12 bases stayed unmatched. Germline CDR1 is KGHDR and CDR2 is SFDVKD. The CDR3 sequence: CATSAASTGGFGYTF. CDR3 in DNA: TGTGCCACCAGCGCCGCTTCGACAGGGGGCTTCGGCTACACCTTC.

This chain connects TRBV10-3 to TRBJ1-1; D unclear. The germline gives CDR1 ENHRY, CDR2 SYGVKD. Trimming left V 2 bases short and J 3 bases short, with 13 bases between. This CDR3 contains 15 residues. CDR3 amino acids: CAISEVTPFDTEAFF. The CDR3 bases are TGTGCCATCAGTGAGGTGACACCCTTCGACACTGAAGCTTTCTTT.

This clonotype was seen ten or more times. The gene calls are TRBV4-2 and TRBJ1-1; no definite D call. Trimming stripped 1 base from V and 9 bases from J, with 9 bases between. This CDR3 is built from 12 residues. Germline V gene sequence: CDR1 LGHNA, CDR2 YNFKEQ. This chain's CDR3 is CASSQGKTQAFF. The CDR3 DNA reads TGTGCCAGCAGCCAAGGAAAGACCCAAGCTTTCTTT.

A word on this clonotype: A much bigger clone sits one base away, suggesting this may be a read error. The V gene is TRBV5-5, the J gene TRBJ2-3, with D possibly being TRBD2 (6 bases). The germline gives CDR1 SGHKS, CDR2 YYEKEE (reference sequence). The V and J ends lost 7 bases and 3 bases respectively, with 18 bases between them. The CDR3 sequence is 15 residues long. The DNA for the CDR3 is TGTGCCAGCCGCTCCGCCGTGACTAGTACAGATACGCAGTATTTT. Its translation is CASRSAVTSTDTQYF.

This rearrangement joins TRBV2 to TRBJ1-2; TRBD1 might be the D (5 bases). The CDR3 runs to 14 residues. Germline CDR1 SNHLY, CDR2 FYNNEI. Trimming took off 2 bases at V and 6 bases at J, with 13 bases between the two ends. The DNA of the CDR3 is TGTGCCAGCAGTGAACACGGGGGAAAGGATGGCTACACCTTC. It encodes CASSEHGGKDGYTF.

By share, this clonotype counts as medium-sized (0.01 to 0.1%). The chain is built from TRBV19 and TRBJ2-7; possible D gene TRBD1, 6 bases. This CDR3 is 14 amino acids long. Trimming pared 3 bases from V and 3 bases from J, leaving 12 bases between. CDR1 is LNHDA, CDR2 SQIVND, per germline (reference sequence). CDR3 sequence reads: CASSIETGLYEQYF. Written as DNA, the CDR3 is TGTGCCAGTAGTATTGAAACAGGGCTCTACGAGCAGTACTTC.

This clonotype has ten or more counts. V is TRBV14 and J is TRBJ1-2; D is ambiguous. The ends were cut back, 1 base at V and 4 bases at J, with 7 bases in the middle. The CDR3 runs 13 residues. CDR1 SGHDN and CDR2 FVKESK come from the germline V gene. The CDR3 DNA reads as TGTGCCAGCAGCCAAGGCAGGCGCTATGGCTACACCTTC. It translates to CASSQGRRYGYTF.

This chain joins TRBV7-2 and TRBJ2-7, with TRBD2 matching 9 bases. The V gene's germline CDR1 is SGHTA and CDR2 FQGNSA. The J segment lost 12 bases and the V segment lost 8 bases, leaving 11 bases of the junction unmatched. This CDR3 region has 12 residues. The CDR3 DNA reads as TGTGCCAGCTCGGAGCGGGGGGCCTCTTGGTACTTC. Residues: CASSERGASWYF. Drawing the rest from reference TRBV7-2 and TRBJ2-7, the complete variable domain is GAGVSQSPSNKVTEKGKDVELRCDPISGHTALYWYRQSLGQGLEFLIYFQGNSAPDKSGLPSDRFSAERTGGSVSTLTIQRTQQEDSAVYLCASSERGASWYFGPGTRLTVT.

The chain has TRBV19 and TRBJ2-3, with D tentatively TRBD1 (6 bases). Germline V CDR1 and CDR2: LNHDA, SQIVND (reference sequence). This CDR3 contains 14 residues. V lost 5 bases to trimming and J lost 0 bases, with 9 bases between them. The chain's CDR3 is CASSATGSTDTQYF. The CDR3 region has the DNA TGTGCCAGTAGTGCTACAGGGAGCACAGATACGCAGTATTTT. Using reference TRBV19 and TRBJ2-3 for the parts outside the CDR3, the full variable domain is DGGITQSPKYLFRKEGQNVTLSCEQNLNHDAMYWYRQDPGQGLRLIYYSQIVNDFQKGDIAEGYSVSREKKESFPLTVTSAQKNPTAFYLCASSATGSTDTQYFGPGTRLTVL.

This clonotype has a single count. The chain uses TRBV10-2 and TRBJ1-6; D might be TRBD1 (6 bases). The CDR3 consists of 15 residues. V lost 4 bases, J lost 7 bases, and 14 bases lay in between. CDR1 and CDR2 from the germline V gene are WSHSY and SAAADI. The DNA of the CDR3 is TGCGCCAGCAGTGCGGACAGTTCCGGGAATTCACCCCTCCACTTT. Its translation is CASSADSSGNSPLHF.

This chain links TRBV19 with TRBJ1-2, with 7 nucleotides matching TRBD1. The trim removed 7 bases at V and 6 bases at J, leaving 17 bases unmatched. Germline V gene sequence: CDR1 LNHDA, CDR2 SQIVND (reference sequence). There are 16 residues in the CDR3. CDR3 nucleotides: TGTGCCAGTACCCAAATTACCGGGACAGTGAACAATGGCTACACCTTC. This encodes CASTQITGTVNNGYTF.

This clonotype came up many times. The chain carries TRBV6-1 and TRBJ1-4, with D maybe TRBD1 (6 bases). Germline-derived CDR1 and CDR2 are MNHNS and SASEGT. V was cut by 2 bases and J by 4 bases, with 11 bases left in between. The CDR3 runs to 15 residues. CDR3 residues: CASSEKQGNNEKLFF. The DNA for the CDR3 is TGTGCCAGCAGTGAAAAGCAGGGGAATAATGAAAAACTGTTTTTT.

The J gene is TRBJ2-1, the V gene TRBV11-2; TRBD1 agrees at 7 bases. Germline V lookup: CDR1 SGHAT, CDR2 FQNNGV. Trimming cost V 5 bases and J 1 base; bases outside gene matches: 5. CDR3 length: 15 amino acids. Here the CDR3 DNA reads TGTGCCAGCAGCACAGGGGTCGGTTCCTACAATGAGCAGTTCTTC. Amino acids: CASSTGVGSYNEQFF.

The chain employs TRBV19 and TRBJ2-1; D not certain. CDR3 length: 12 residues. CDR1 and CDR2 from the germline V gene are LNHDA and SQIVND (reference sequence). CDR3: CGTYSSYNEQFF. CDR3 DNA: TGTGGGACCTATAGCTCCTACAATGAGCAGTTCTTC.